These 8 T cell receptor beta chains were sequenced from one sample in a study of cytomegalovirus exposure and HLA in healthy donors. Primers for the PCR totalled 60 Vbeta and 13 Jbeta. Assay used: immunoSEQ multiplex PCR; TCRdb lists only in-frame clones, some missing. The sample has some 120,000 clones, 75% to 85% seen once. The source material was PBMCs. These TCRs come from a man aged 25 to 40 in good health and CMV-seropositive.

The chain carries TRBV5-6 and TRBJ2-7; D is possibly TRBD1 (5 bases). Trimming shortened V by 1 base and J by 6 bases, and 5 bases separated the two germline ends. The CDR3 is 11 amino acids. From germline, CDR1 is SGHDT and CDR2 YYEEEE. In nucleotides, the CDR3 is TGTGCCAGCAGCTTGAGGGGCGAGCAGTACTTC. Protein sequence: CASSLRGEQYF.

The chain employs TRBV11-2 and TRBJ1-1; the match to TRBD1 covers 7 bases. The CDR3 extends over 15 amino acids. CDR1 is SGHAT and CDR2 is FQNNGV in the germline V gene. V lost 2 bases to trimming and J lost 6 bases; unmatched junction nucleotides: 9. CDR3 sequence reads: CASSLFTGDDSEAFF. Here the CDR3 DNA reads TGTGCCAGCAGCTTATTTACAGGGGACGACTCTGAAGCTTTCTTT. The full variable domain, in which reference TRBV11-2 and TRBJ1-1 provide the parts outside the CDR3, is EAGVAQSPRYKIIEKRQSVAFWCNPISGHATLYWYQQILGQGPKLLIQFQNNGVVDDSQLPKDRFSAERLKGVDSTLKIQPAKLEDSAVYLCASSLFTGDDSEAFFGQGTRLTVV.

The chain uses TRBV6-1 and TRBJ2-1; the match to TRBD1 covers 7 bases. J was trimmed by 6 bases and V by 8 bases; bases with no gene match: 10. This CDR3 has 14 amino acids. Germline lookup yields CDR1 MNHNS and CDR2 SASEGT. CDR3 residues: CASRLFRDSNEQFF. The CDR3 coding sequence is TGTGCCAGCCGCCTCTTCCGGGACAGCAATGAGCAGTTCTTC.

V and J are TRBV18 and TRBJ1-3, with a possible D match to TRBD1 (5 bases). Trimming removed 6 bases from V and 0 bases from J, with 15 bases in between. The CDR3 consists of 16 residues. Germline V gives CDR1 KGHSH, CDR2 LQKENI. The CDR3 spells CASSPVDSSSGNTIYF. The CDR3 DNA follows: TGTGCCAGCTCGCCCGTCGACAGTAGCTCTGGAAACACCATATATTTT.

The rearrangement links TRBV4-1 to TRBJ1-1; 12 bases are a match to TRBD1. V lost 3 bases to trimming and J lost 4 bases; unmatched junction nucleotides: 6. Germline-derived CDR1 and CDR2 are MGHRA and YSYEKL. This CDR3 is built from 16 residues. The CDR3: CASSHGTGGRSTEAFF. CDR3 DNA sequence: TGCGCCAGCAGCCACGGGACAGGGGGCCGAAGCACTGAAGCTTTCTTT.

The rearrangement links TRBV6-1 to TRBJ2-3; D perhaps matches TRBD1 (5 bases). The germline gives CDR1 MNHNS, CDR2 SASEGT. V was cut by 6 bases and J by 1 base, with 14 bases left in between. There are 15 residues in the CDR3. CDR3 sequence reads: CASSPRVGRTDTQYF. CDR3 in DNA: TGTGCCAGCAGCCCCCGGGTGGGGCGCACAGATACGCAGTATTTT.

The chain links TRBV23-1 to TRBJ2-7, with 10 bases aligning to TRBD2. TRBV23-1 is treated as an ORF (open reading frame) with a function not yet certain. The CDR3 contains 19 residues. V shed 2 bases, J shed 0 bases, and the junction held 13 bases outside the gene matches. CDR3 residues: CASSQSGLAGALSSYEQYF. The DNA for the CDR3 is TGCGCCAGCAGTCAAAGTGGGCTAGCGGGGGCCCTAAGCTCCTACGAGCAGTACTTC.

This chain connects TRBV11-3 to TRBJ2-1; D is undetermined. Trimming took off 5 bases at V and 2 bases at J, with 7 bases between the two ends. Germline values: CDR1 SGHNT, CDR2 YENEEA. The CDR3 runs 13 residues. CDR3 loop: CASSPDTYNEQFF. The CDR3 DNA follows: TGTGCCAGCAGCCCTGACACCTACAATGAGCAGTTCTTC.